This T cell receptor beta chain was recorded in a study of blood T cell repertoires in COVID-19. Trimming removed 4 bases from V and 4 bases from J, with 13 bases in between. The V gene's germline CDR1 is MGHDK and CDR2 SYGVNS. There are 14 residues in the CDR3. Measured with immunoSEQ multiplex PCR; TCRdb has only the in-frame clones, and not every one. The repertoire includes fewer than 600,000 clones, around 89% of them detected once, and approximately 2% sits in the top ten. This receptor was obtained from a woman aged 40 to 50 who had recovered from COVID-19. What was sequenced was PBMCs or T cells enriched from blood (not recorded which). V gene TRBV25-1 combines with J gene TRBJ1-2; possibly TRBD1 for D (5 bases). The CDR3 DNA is TGTGCCAGCAGTGCAGAAGGGACTATCTATGGCTACACCTTC. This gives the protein CASSAEGTIYGYTF.